This T cell receptor (beta chain) is drawn from a study of T cells in Graves' hyperthyroidism and ophthalmopathy (dated by TCRdb to between 2018 and 2021). Notes on the research overall: Peripheral blood samples were taken at initial diagnosis, before any treatment was given. Thyroid tissue and blood T-cell repertoires from roughly 6 Graves' hyperthyroidism patients were also compared in the study. Prospective prediction of ophthalmopathy was tested in an independent validation cohort consisting of roughly 19 hyperthyroidism patients and some 15 patients who later progressed to ophthalmopathy. After blood sampling, hyperthyroidism patients were treated with methimazole at a starting dose of 30 mg daily, and ophthalmopathy patients were treated with high-dose intravenous methylprednisolone. To identify distinguishing TCR V-J signatures, a discovery cohort of 100 or so patients was used, comprising approximately 40 with Graves' ophthalmopathy and around 60 with stable Graves' hyperthyroidism. The approximately 98 discovery patients were randomly divided into training and test sets at a 7:3 ratio. TCR Vbeta CDR3 sequencing of approximately 140 peripheral blood samples (43 ophthalmopathy, roughly 74 hyperthyroidism and roughly 17 progressor patients) is reported in the paper. The paper as a whole reports these results and caveats: No statistical method was used to fix the sample size in advance, and group allocation was not hidden from the investigators. In validation, the model predicted progression to ophthalmopathy a median of around six months before onset, with about 64% sensitivity and about 72% specificity. Most expanded thyroid clonotypes (frequency above 0.001) were also found in blood, which suggests that blood repertoires may mirror thyroid immune responses. A model built on a 13 V-J signature distinguished ophthalmopathy from stable hyperthyroidism, reaching roughly 88% sensitivity and 81.08% specificity in cross-validation and 80%/75% in testing.

This clonotype was counted many times. Which antigen it targets is not known. Base-call qualities are not available, and no considerably larger clone is one nucleotide away. From a lookup of the germline V gene, CDR1 and CDR2 are MNHEY and SVGAGI. The CDR3 measures 15 amino acids from cysteine to phenylalanine. Only CDR3 DNA is held: 45 bases, read in frame from base 1. V and J lose 2 bases and 0 bases, and a span of 5 bases separates them. Graves' hyperthyroidism was defined as stable when no progression to ophthalmopathy occurred over 18 months of follow-up. The hyperthyroidism patients were between 18 and 65 years old and newly diagnosed, with a disease duration of less than 2 months. The study excluded patients with uncontrolled infections, other autoimmune diseases, pregnancy or lactation. Diagnoses were based on clinical symptoms, serum thyroxine and TRAb, thyroid ultrasound and orbital computed tomography. Ficoll-Paque density gradient centrifugation was used to isolate PBMCs from 8 to 10 ml of fresh peripheral blood. Trizol reagent was used to extract total RNA, and RNA quality was then checked on an Agilent 2100 Bioanalyzer.

Amplification of TCR beta CDR3 regions was carried out from RNA transcripts. For the first round of RT-PCR on the TCR CDR3, the HTBI primer set was used together with the Qiagen OneStep RT-PCR kit. Libraries were constructed in a second round of multiplex PCR, after which size selection and purification were performed. The libraries were sequenced on an Illumina HiSeq2000 using paired-end 100 bp reads. As for how the authors treated the data: SOAPnuke was used to process the raw data, with reads discarded if the reads contained adapters or uncalled bases, had a mean Phred below 15, or lacked an exact constant-primer or identifier match. COPE v1.2.5 was used to merge high-quality paired reads, and clonotypes were defined as unique nucleotide sequences. MiTCR v1.1 was used to align clonotypes to the IMGT TRBV, TRBD and TRBJ reference segments. Only V-J combinations with frequency above 0.0001, covering 99% to 99.2% of repertoires, were analysed. The TCS score was defined as F50 (clonal expansion) divided by E x V (chaos), with BLOSUM62-based TCRdist calculated between CDR3 peptides within each V-J. Welch's t-statistics and random forest reduced around 550 V-J features to 13, which were used in a naive Bayes classifier (R e1071). In TCRdb, the public reads were trimmed at Q25 with fastp and aligned with MiXCR, with productive beta chains retained. Rows with a matching CDR3 protein are joined into one entry that keeps the most common DNA and genes. TCRdb, not the authors, supplied the V and J calls. The sample table records over 550,000 distinct CDR3 sequences; roughly a sixth of these occur just once. The top ten hold approximately 18% of the sample.

Sequenced: blood. The chain is made from TRBV6-5 and TRBJ2-6, with no D gene named confidently. This clonotype was sampled from a woman younger than 30 with Graves' hyperthyroidism. The CDR3 is CASSYIGSGANVLTF. The DNA reads TGTGCCAGCAGTTACATCGGCTCTGGGGCCAACGTCCTGACTTTC.